The 4 T cell receptor beta chains listed next were all sequenced from one sample in a study of blood T cell repertoires in COVID-19. Clones were sequenced by immunoSEQ multiplex PCR, and TCRdb holds only the in-frame ones, with some missing. The repertoire holds roughly 260,000 clones, with about four fifths as singletons. The source material was PBMCs or T cells enriched from blood (not recorded which). The receptors stem from a woman in her thirties or forties who had been exposed to COVID-19.

This chain links TRBV7-2 with TRBJ2-1, with TRBD2 matching over 11 bases. V shed 1 base and J 6 bases; nucleotides not matched to a gene: 2. The CDR3 runs 15 residues. Germline CDR1 reads SGHTA; CDR2 reads FQGNSA. CDR3 nucleotide sequence: TGTGCCAGCAGCTTAGAACTAGCGGGGGTCAATGAGCAGTTCTTC. Residues: CASSLELAGVNEQFF.

The gene calls are TRBV9 and TRBJ2-1, with TRBD1 matching over 7 bases. The ends lost 3 bases at V and 5 bases at J; junction bases unmatched: 11. This CDR3 contains 16 residues. Germline assignment: CDR1 SGDLS and CDR2 YYNGEE. This CDR3 is CASSEAGTVGNNEQFF. The CDR3, as DNA: TGTGCCAGCAGCGAAGCCGGGACAGTTGGGAACAATGAGCAGTTCTTC.

As DNA, the CDR3 is TGTGCCAGCAGTTCCTCTAGCGGGGGGGTACCTATTCAGTACTTC. Encoded protein: CASSSSSGGVPIQYF. This sequence joins TRBV27 and TRBJ2-4; TRBD2 agrees at 12 bases. Germline V gene lookup returns CDR1 MNHEY and CDR2 SMNVEV (reference sequence). This CDR3 contains 15 residues. Trimming took 4 bases from V and 10 from J; bases not matched to a gene: 8.

This sequence joins TRBV24-1 and TRBJ1-1; 11 positions match TRBD1. The CDR3 has 15 amino acids. The junction had 5 bases not matched to a gene; V was cut back by 4 bases and J by 5 bases. Germline V gives CDR1 KGHDR, CDR2 SFDVKD. The DNA of the CDR3 is TGTGCCACCAGTGAGGGGACAGGGGGTAAGACTGAAGCTTTCTTT. This sequence encodes CATSEGTGGKTEAFF.